Sequencing of this TCR beta chain was carried out in a study of siplizumab effects on memory and regulatory T cells. The germline V and J ends were trimmed by 4 bases and 2 bases, with 5 bases remaining between them. CDR3 length: 13 residues. From germline, CDR1 is LGHNA and CDR2 YNFKEQ. As regards this clone: What it recognizes is unknown.

Study-wide results and caveats: Naive T cells looked more diverse than memory cells, and they looked like major contributors to the alloresponse. Sequences below about 10^-5 frequency were poorly captured, limiting mapping of alloreactive clones. With siplizumab, Treg-derived clones averaged about 70% of mappable alloreactive CD4+ clones, versus less than 35% in controls. No functional test confirmed suppression by proliferating siplizumab-culture Tregs.

Sequencing used immunoSEQ multiplex PCR; TCRdb keeps in-frame clones, though not all of them. The sample includes under 100,000 clones, roughly 94% of them seen just once. Input material: non-Treg CD4+ T cells sorted from blood. The V and J genes are TRBV4-2 and TRBJ1-4; D call uncertain. The TCR comes from a human donor in good health. CDR3 region: CASSPYTNEKLFF. Written as DNA, the CDR3 is TGTGCCAGCAGCCCATACACTAATGAAAAACTGTTTTTT.